The source of this TCR beta chain is a study of shared clonotypes between healthy human individuals (TCRdb year 2020). Study-level background: The cohort comprised a couple of women and a few men aged 18 to 49 years. Leukapheresis yielded between about 0.9 and 10 billion PBMCs per donor. Libraries were prepared and TCR repertoires were sequenced by different laboratories using diverse techniques, in order to increase sequencing depth and limit assay-specific biases. For each donor, three plates each were used for CD4 naive and CD4 memory, two plates were used for CD8 naive, and one plate was used for CD8 memory. Blood TCR repertoires of a handful of healthy adults were deeply sequenced to estimate repertoire size and the extent of clonotype sharing between individuals.

Beyond this particular receptor, the publication reports: Pairwise subsampling led to the expectation that sequencing depth would affect the degree of clonotype sharing among donors. Compared with non-shared clonotypes, clonotypes shared by all four sorted-subset donors had higher generation probabilities. Naive subsets generally had larger estimated clonotype richness than memory subsets did. About 4.5% of naive CD4, 3.5% of naive CD8, about 2.5% of memory CD4, and approximately 0.4% of memory CD8 clonotypes were shared across several donors. The genetic and exposure-history diversity represented was limited by the small number of donors. Sampling was limited to blood, and TCR repertoires in tissue likely differ from TCR repertoires in blood. Rarefaction of sorted-subset datasets indicated incomplete sequencing despite the large sequencing depth.

CD8 naive samples were CD45RO-negative cells positively selected for CCR7, giving a CD45RA+CCR7+ population that excluded TemRA cells. The donors were healthy, HIV-negative adults who had no recently reported acute infections or vaccinations. All donors were Caucasian adults living in Nashville, Tennessee, USA. Blood was collected by leukapheresis, and PBMCs were isolated by Ficoll-Histopaque density gradient centrifugation and then cryopreserved in liquid nitrogen vapor phase. Purity and quantity of every magnetically sorted T cell population were checked by analytical flow cytometry. Each sorted fraction had its genomic DNA isolated and then quantified by UV absorbance on a Nanodrop 2000c. The V and J ends are trimmed by 2 bases and 4 bases, leaving 11 bases between them. According to the germline V gene, CDR1 reads MDHEN and CDR2 reads SYDVKM. Its CDR3 holds 14 amino acids, cysteine through phenylalanine. The read is trimmed to its CDR3 DNA, 42 bases read in frame from base 1.

Using the deep immunoSEQ assay, multiplex PCR amplified TCR CDR3 regions from genomic DNA. Extracted genomic DNA from each cell subset was spread evenly across all wells of several immunoSEQ 96-well plates, with each plate serving as a replicate. For sorted subsets, roughly 200 ng genomic DNA, equal to 30,000 to 35,000 T cell genomes, was loaded into each replicate PCR. Purified libraries were measured with a Qubit 3.0 fluorometer, size-checked on a Bioanalyzer 2100, and measured again with the KAPA Library Quantification kit. Every immunoSEQ 96-well plate was sequenced on a dedicated single-read 150-cycle Illumina NextSeq 550 flow cell. The authors processed their data as follows. The immunoSEQ output contained only junctional sequences without quality scores, so filtering could not match that applied to full-length reads. To assign V/J genes and CDR3, sequences were annotated against IMGT germline references using PyIR, a Python wrapper for IgBLAST v1.9. Any read was removed if the V/J assignment was weak (E-value above 1e-6), the CDR3 was missing, or the read contained stop codons, out-of-frame junctions, or ambiguous translated residues. V3J clonotypes were defined by identical inferred V gene, J gene, and CDR3 amino acid sequence. The percentage overlap between two repertoires was calculated by dividing the number of shared unique clonotypes by the size of the smaller repertoire. Repertoire richness was assessed with RTK rarefaction, the Chao1 estimator, and Recon v2.1 estimates of unobserved clonotypes. For all TCRbeta clonotypes obtained by the gDNA method from a handful of donors, generation probabilities were computed with OLGA. The clones in this table, taken by TCRdb from immuneACCESS, are in-frame only. Not every clone is retained; where verified, under half of the shortfall comes from an unresolved V gene, and the cause of the rest is unknown. That table gives V, J and clone size, and the DNA gave D and trimming. The sample has approximately 1.9 million clones on record, over 85% of them singletons. The top ten clones comprise under 2% of the sample.

For this clone: No cognate antigen has been identified for it. Base qualities are missing; no much larger clone stands one base away.

The clonotype originates from a man aged 18 to 29 in good health. Some clones in this sample may be carry-over from other donors' samples. The sequenced sample was naive CD8+ T cells from PBMCs. What this sample's cell subset or site label stands for: CD45RA+CCR7+. This chain is built from TRBV28 and TRBJ1-1; the D gene is perhaps TRBD1, on 5 matching bases. CDR3 reads: CASSLGQQGTEAFF. The nucleotide sequence reads TGTGCCAGCAGTTTAGGGCAGCAGGGCACTGAAGCTTTCTTT. The full variable domain, completed from the reference TRBV28 and TRBJ1-1 proteins outside the CDR3, reads DVKVTQSSRYLVKRTGEKVFLECVQDMDHENMFWYRQDPGLGLRLIYFSYDVKMKEKGDIPEGYSVSREKKERFSLILESASTNQTSMYLCASSLGQQGTEAFFGQGTRLTVV.